Given below is one T cell receptor beta chain in context. The data derive from a study of CD8 T cells in Susac syndrome. Random hexamers were used to reverse transcribe the RNA input (roughly 0.5 to 1 ug). TCRdb itself ran the immunoSEQ multiplex PCR reads through MiXCR, one entry per CDR3 protein. The table shows roughly 140,000 distinct CDR3 sequences, with less than 97% occurring only once. The length of the CDR3 is 14 residues. V lost 11 bases and J 1 base, leaving 16 bases between the germline ends. The germline V gene encodes CDR1 SEHNR and CDR2 FQNEAQ (reference sequence). The sequence was collected from a human donor with multiple sclerosis. The specimen was CD8+ T cells from PBMCs. V is TRBV7-9 and J is TRBJ2-3; tentatively, D is TRBD1 or TRBD2 (6 bases each). This CDR3 reads CAGGLGPGTDTQYF. In DNA, the CDR3 is TGTGCCGGGGGGCTAGGGCCCGGCACAGATACGCAGTATTTT.